This passage covers 22 T cell receptor beta chains from one sample sequenced in a study of shared clonotypes between healthy human individuals. The assay was immunoSEQ multiplex PCR, and TCRdb's table has in-frame clones only and misses some. The sample records 110,000 or so clones, around 68% being singletons. The sample comprised memory CD8+ T cells sorted from blood. The subset denotes: CD45RO+ cells pooled with CCR7-negative TemRA cells. These receptors all come from a woman in her 30s in good health.

The CDR3 is CASSRLGTDTQYF. The CDR3 DNA reads TGTGCCAGCAGTAGACTAGGTACAGATACGCAGTATTTT. The V and J genes are TRBV6-5 and TRBJ2-3, with a weak D call TRBD2 (6 bases). This CDR3 spans 13 amino acids. The V and J ends lost 5 bases and 3 bases respectively, with 9 bases between them. Germline V gene data show CDR1 as MNHEY and CDR2 as SVGAGI.

This clone was counted only a few times. This chain joins TRBV27 and TRBJ1-3, with TRBD1 as a possible D gene (6 bases). The germline V gene encodes CDR1 MNHEY and CDR2 SMNVEV (reference sequence). This CDR3 is built from 14 residues. V was pared by 4 bases and J by 8 bases, with 15 bases between. CDR3 loop: CASSSSGALHTIYF. The DNA of the CDR3 is TGTGCCAGCAGTTCATCAGGGGCTTTACACACCATATATTTT.

This chain joins TRBV7-9 and TRBJ2-7; the D gene is possibly TRBD2 (5 bases). Deletions cut 4 bases from V and 3 bases from J, with 13 bases between. Germline V gives CDR1 SEHNR, CDR2 FQNEAQ (reference sequence). The CDR3 contains 14 residues. CDR3 DNA sequence: TGTGCCAGCAGCTCAAACCTAGCTTTCTACGAGCAGTACTTC. Its translation: CASSSNLAFYEQYF.

The rearrangement uses TRBV18 and TRBJ2-7, with 8 bases matching TRBD1. V gave up 3 bases and J gave up 6 bases; unmatched junction bases: 10. The V gene's germline CDR1 is KGHSH and CDR2 LQKENI. The CDR3 runs to 15 residues. The CDR3: CASSPNPAGGSEQYF. CDR3 DNA sequence: TGTGCCAGCTCACCCAATCCAGCAGGGGGCTCCGAGCAGTACTTC.

About this clone itself: A single base separates this from a much larger clone, so it may be a read error. The same CDR3 also results from other DNA sequences found in this sample. The chain employs TRBV9 and TRBJ1-1; no firm D call. CDR3 size: 13 residues. Trimming removed 4 bases from V and 4 bases from J, with 11 bases in between. The germline V gene encodes CDR1 SGDLS and CDR2 YYNGEE. CDR3 protein: CASSPSWGTEAFF. The CDR3 nucleotides are TGTGCCAGCAGCCCCTCTTGGGGCACTGAAGCTTTCTTT.

CDR3 coding DNA: TGTGCCATCAGTCCGCAAACCTACGAGCAGTACTTC. Translated, it gives CAISPQTYEQYF. J is TRBJ2-7 and V is TRBV10-3; D not resolved. The CDR3 is 12 amino acids. Trimming removed 5 bases at V and 2 bases at J, with 7 bases between. The germline gives CDR1 ENHRY, CDR2 SYGVKD.

CDR3 in amino acids: CASSVQAQETQYF. The CDR3 bases are TGTGCCAGCAGCGTACAGGCTCAAGAGACCCAGTACTTC. The chain couples TRBV13 to TRBJ2-5; the D gene is possibly TRBD1 (5 bases). The CDR3 totals 13 residues. The germline V and J ends were trimmed by 5 bases and 2 bases, with 9 bases remaining between them. Germline-derived CDR1 and CDR2 are PRHDT and FYEKMQ (reference sequence).

V usage is TRBV7-2 and J usage is TRBJ1-2; 7 bases map to TRBD1. With 5 bases clipped from V and 0 bases from J, the junction kept 12 bases outside the gene matches. The germline CDR1 and CDR2 sequences are SGHTA and FQGNSA. The CDR3 loop spans 17 amino acids. The CDR3 nucleotides are TGTGCCAGCAGCCGCGGACAGGACACCCTTTCTAACTATGGCTACACCTTC. Encoded protein: CASSRGQDTLSNYGYTF.

V and J are TRBV11-3 and TRBJ1-1; D is uncertain. Germline CDR1 is SGHNT and CDR2 is YENEEA. This CDR3 has 13 amino acids. The V end was cut by 5 bases, the J end by 6 bases, with 13 bases between. CDR3 in amino acids: CASSPGMGSEAFF. The DNA for the CDR3 is TGTGCCAGCAGCCCTGGGATGGGGTCTGAAGCTTTCTTT.

The chain has TRBV11-3 and TRBJ1-4; no definite D call. The germline V and J ends were trimmed by 5 bases and 7 bases, with 20 bases remaining between them. The germline V gene encodes CDR1 SGHNT and CDR2 YENEEA. This CDR3 has 16 amino acids. This CDR3 is CASSLPFSSSTEKLFF. The CDR3 nucleotides are TGTGCCAGCAGCCTACCTTTCTCTTCGTCAACTGAAAAACTGTTTTTT.

This clone was recorded a few times. Other nucleotide sequences from this sample produce the same CDR3. V is TRBV7-9 and J is TRBJ2-1; possible D gene TRBD1, 6 bases. V dropped 5 bases and J dropped 0 bases, with 14 bases sitting between them. Germline V CDR1 and CDR2: SEHNR, FQNEAQ (reference sequence). The CDR3 has 16 amino acids. CDR3 amino acids: CASSPRGGSSYNEQFF. As DNA, the CDR3 is TGTGCCAGCAGCCCCCGTGGGGGCAGCTCCTACAATGAGCAGTTCTTC.

This clone appeared a single time. This sequence joins TRBV7-9 and TRBJ2-7; D gene unclear. Germline V gives CDR1 SEHNR, CDR2 FQNEAQ (reference sequence). This CDR3 region has 11 residues. Trimming shortened V by 5 bases and J by 6 bases, and 8 bases separated the two germline ends. This chain's CDR3 is CASSPGLEQYF. The CDR3 DNA reads as TGTGCCAGCAGCCCCGGGCTCGAGCAGTACTTC. The variable domain in full, with the rest retrieved from reference TRBV7-9 and TRBJ2-7, is DTGVSQNPRHKITKRGQNVTFRCDPISEHNRLYWYRQTLGQGPEFLTYFQNEAQLEKSRLLSDRFSAERPKGSFSTLEIQRTEQGDSAMYLCASSPGLEQYFGPGTRLTVT.

The chain recombines TRBV4-2 with TRBJ2-3; 7 nucleotides match TRBD2. J gave up 7 bases and V 3 bases, and 13 bases lay outside the gene matches. The CDR3 is made up of 16 amino acids. Germline V CDR1 and CDR2: LGHNA, YNFKEQ. As DNA, the CDR3 is TGTGCCAGCAGCCATCACGAATACGGGGAGGGGAATACGCAGTATTTT. Translation: CASSHHEYGEGNTQYF.

The chain recombines TRBV6-5 with TRBJ1-1; D possibly corresponds to TRBD1 (5 bases). Germline V gene sequence: CDR1 MNHEY, CDR2 SVGAGI. V dropped 6 bases and J dropped 1 base, with 15 bases sitting between them. The CDR3 has 15 residues. The CDR3, as DNA: TGTGCCAGCAGACCCCCCGGGGGGAGGAACACTGAAGCTTTCTTT. Translated, it gives CASRPPGGRNTEAFF.

With respect to this clone: A clone one base away is much larger, so this may be a read error. The same CDR3 arises from other DNA sequences in this sample as well. The chain employs TRBV27 and TRBJ2-3, with D perhaps being TRBD1 or TRBD2 (5 bases each). The CDR3 loop spans 15 amino acids. Germline lookup yields CDR1 MNHEY and CDR2 SMNVEV (reference sequence). The CDR3 bases are TGTGCTAGCAGTTTTGAAGGGACCTACACAGATACGCAGTATTTT. It translates to CASSFEGTYTDTQYF.

This clone was counted many times. The V gene is TRBV2, the J gene TRBJ1-5, with a tentative D call TRBD1 (5 bases). CDR3 length: 13 residues. Germline assignment: CDR1 SNHLY and CDR2 FYNNEI. Trimming took off 5 bases at V and 2 bases at J, with 7 bases between the two ends. CDR3 loop: CASSKGGNQPQHF. CDR3 sequence (DNA): TGTGCCAGCAGTAAAGGGGGCAATCAGCCCCAGCATTTT.

The chain is built from TRBV20-1 and TRBJ2-1, with TRBD2 as a possible D gene (5 bases). The V gene lost 6 bases and the J gene lost 9 bases, with 12 bases spanning the gap. The CDR3 sequence is 11 residues long. CDR1 and CDR2 from the germline V gene are DFQATT and SNEGSKA (reference sequence). The CDR3 protein is CSAEVQGEQFF. CDR3 sequence (DNA): TGCAGTGCGGAGGTACAAGGTGAGCAGTTCTTC.

CDR3 bases: TGTGCCAGCAGTCCAAATCGACGGAACACTGAAGCTTTCTTT. Translation: CASSPNRRNTEAFF. The chain has TRBV9 and TRBJ1-1; D unresolved. V lost 5 bases and J lost 1, with 12 bases in between. In germline, CDR1 is SGDLS, CDR2 YYNGEE. This CDR3 is 14 amino acids long. Full variable domain (missing parts from reference TRBV9 and TRBJ1-1): DSGVTQTPKHLITATGQRVTLRCSPRSGDLSVYWYQQSLDQGLQFLIQYYNGEERAKGNILERFSAQQFPDLHSELNLSSLELGDSALYFCASSPNRRNTEAFFGQGTRLTVV.

V and J are TRBV7-9 and TRBJ1-2, with D perhaps TRBD1 (5 bases). The CDR3 loop spans 14 amino acids. V was clipped by 5 bases and J by 5 bases, with 15 bases between them. The germline gives CDR1 SEHNR, CDR2 FQNEAQ (reference sequence). This CDR3 is CASSAGLIGYGYTF. For the CDR3, the DNA is TGTGCCAGCAGCGCGGGGCTCATCGGGTATGGCTACACCTTC. The whole variable domain, filled in from reference TRBV7-9 and TRBJ1-2, reads DTGVSQNPRHKITKRGQNVTFRCDPISEHNRLYWYRQTLGQGPEFLTYFQNEAQLEKSRLLSDRFSAERPKGSFSTLEIQRTEQGDSAMYLCASSAGLIGYGYTFGSGTRLTVV.

The chain is built from TRBV5-4 and TRBJ1-3; D remains unclear. CDR3 length: 15 amino acids. Per germline, CDR1 SGHNT and CDR2 YYREEE (reference sequence). V lost 4 bases and J lost 4, with 15 bases in between. The CDR3 sequence is CASSQGLGEGNTIYF. The DNA for the CDR3 is TGTGCCAGCAGCCAAGGACTTGGGGAAGGAAACACCATATATTTT.

This clone was picked up many times. The V and J genes are TRBV25-1 and TRBJ2-2, with 7 positions matching TRBD1. V trimming: 5 bases; J trimming: 1 base; junction bases outside the gene matches: 1. Per the germline V gene, CDR1 is MGHDK and CDR2 is SYGVNS. The CDR3 has 14 amino acids. The CDR3 DNA reads as TGTGCCAGCAGTTGGGACAGGAACACCGGGGAGCTGTTTTTT. This gives the protein CASSWDRNTGELFF.

V gene TRBV28 combines with J gene TRBJ1-5; D call uncertain. This CDR3 is built from 15 residues. V lost 4 bases to trimming and J lost 0 bases, with 10 bases between them. Germline CDR1 and CDR2: MDHEN and SYDVKM. The CDR3 here is CASSSRTVSNQPQHF. As DNA, the CDR3 is TGTGCCAGCAGTTCCAGAACAGTTAGCAATCAGCCCCAGCATTTT.